Each of the 19 T cell receptor beta chains below was sequenced from the same sample in a study of blood T cells in healthy people across ages. A second 7 to 11 cycle PCR used barcoded and J-beta primers. In TCRdb, the 5' RACE reads were re-called with MiXCR into one record per CDR3 protein. The sample yields 650,000 to 950,000 distinct CDR3 sequences, around 43% seen once. The sequenced material came from blood. The receptors were gathered from a man aged 60-69 years in good health.

The chain links TRBV4-3 to TRBJ2-1; possible D gene TRBD2, 6 bases. The V and J ends lost 5 bases and 8 bases respectively, with 19 bases between them. Germline loops: CDR1 LGHNA, CDR2 YSLEER. The CDR3 is made up of 15 amino acids. Written as DNA, the CDR3 is TGCGCCAGCAGCTCCCAGGTACGGCGGGGCGATGAGCAGTTCTTC. Protein sequence: CASSSQVRRGDEQFF.

This clonotype came up many times. This rearrangement joins TRBV15 to TRBJ2-7; D is ambiguous. Trimming cost V 0 bases and J 5 bases, with 8 bases left between them. From germline, CDR1 is LNHNV and CDR2 YYDKDF (reference sequence). CDR3 length: 13 amino acids. As DNA, the CDR3 is TGTGCCACCAGCAGAGATCGGCGAGACGAGCAGTACTTC. This translates into CATSRDRRDEQYF.

This clonotype appeared many times. CDR3: CASSQAKPIGGQFPYEQYF. DNA for the CDR3: TGCGCCAGCAGCCAGGCCAAACCAATTGGAGGACAGTTCCCATACGAGCAGTACTTC. The chain links TRBV4-3 to TRBJ2-7; the D gene is possibly TRBD1 (6 bases). V lost 3 bases and J 4 bases, leaving 28 bases between the germline ends. The CDR3 is 19 amino acids. CDR1 and CDR2 from the germline V gene are LGHNA and YSLEER.

J is TRBJ2-3 and V is TRBV20-1; a possible D gene is TRBD2 (5 bases). CDR1 is DFQATT, CDR2 SNEGSKA, per germline (reference sequence). V lost 3 bases and J 1 base, leaving 11 bases between the germline ends. The CDR3 extends over 14 amino acids. This chain's CDR3 is CSASLDGGTDTQYF. CDR3 in DNA: TGCAGTGCTAGCCTGGACGGGGGCACAGATACGCAGTATTTT.

The V gene is TRBV3-1, the J gene TRBJ1-6; D remains ambiguous. The CDR3 is 13 amino acids. CDR1 is LGHDT and CDR2 is YNNKEL in the germline V gene (reference sequence). Trimming shortened V by 8 bases and J by 7 bases, and 12 bases separated the two germline ends. This chain's CDR3 is CASRVSWNSPLHF. CDR3 nucleotides: TGTGCCAGCCGGGTGAGTTGGAATTCACCCCTCCACTTT. The full variable domain, its missing parts supplied by reference TRBV3-1 and TRBJ1-6, is DTAVSQTPKYLVTQMGNDKSIKCEQNLGHDTMYWYKQDSKKFLKIMFSYNNKELIINETVPNRFSPKSPDKAHLNLHINSLELGDSAVYFCASRVSWNSPLHFGNGTRLTVT.

The rearrangement joins TRBV24-1 to TRBJ1-2, with 12 bases fitting TRBD1. Germline CDR1 and CDR2: KGHDR and SFDVKD. CDR3 size: 15 residues. The junction had 16 bases not matched to a gene; V was cut back by 9 bases and J by 12 bases. DNA for the CDR3: TGTGCCACCTCCGGGACAGGGGGCGATAACTACGGGAACACCTTC. This sequence encodes CATSGTGGDNYGNTF.

The CDR3 reads CSARSGTSGVTDTQYF. CDR3 DNA: TGCAGTGCTAGATCCGGGACTAGCGGGGTGACAGATACGCAGTATTTT. The rearrangement uses TRBV20-1 and TRBJ2-3; 13 bases match TRBD2. The J segment lost 3 bases and the V segment lost 2 bases, leaving 5 bases of the junction unmatched. The CDR3 runs 16 residues. Germline values: CDR1 DFQATT, CDR2 SNEGSKA (reference sequence).

This clonotype was seen a handful of times. The V gene is TRBV18, the J gene TRBJ2-5; weak D call: TRBD1 (6 bases). The CDR3 covers 14 residues. Looked up from germline, CDR1 is KGHSH and CDR2 is LQKENI. V was clipped by 6 bases and J by 2 bases, with 13 bases between them. The CDR3 protein is CASSLRDTQETQYF. CDR3 bases: TGTGCCAGCTCGCTCCGGGACACACAAGAGACCCAGTACTTC.

The gene calls are TRBV5-1 and TRBJ1-6; a possible D gene is TRBD1 (6 bases). From germline, CDR1 is SGHRS and CDR2 YFSETQ. The CDR3 is 15 residues long. The germline V and J ends were trimmed by 4 bases and 6 bases, with 14 bases remaining between them. The CDR3 is CASSDGQQPNSPLHF. DNA of the CDR3: TGCGCCAGCAGCGATGGACAGCAACCTAATTCACCCCTCCACTTT.

V gene TRBV7-9 combines with J gene TRBJ2-6; D remains ambiguous. Germline V gene data show CDR1 as SEHNR and CDR2 as FQNEAQ (reference sequence). The CDR3 runs 18 residues. V was shortened by 3 bases and J by 2 bases, with 17 bases between the two germline ends. This chain's CDR3 is CASSLIPRHRPGANVLTF. The CDR3 DNA sequence: TGTGCCAGCAGCTTGATTCCGAGACATCGGCCTGGGGCCAACGTCCTGACTTTC.

This chain connects TRBV18 to TRBJ1-2, with a possible D match to TRBD1 (5 bases). V was clipped by 3 bases and J by 0 bases, with 11 bases between them. Germline CDR1 and CDR2: KGHSH and LQKENI. CDR3 length: 15 amino acids. The CDR3 reads CASSPQGLANYGYTF. CDR3 in DNA: TGTGCCAGCTCACCGCAGGGTTTAGCTAACTATGGCTACACCTTC.

For this clonotype: One end of the junction varies from germline; a read error may be responsible. The rearrangement links TRBV12-3 or TRBV12-4 to TRBJ2-1, with 10 bases fitting TRBD2. The CDR3 spans 15 residues. CDR3 loop: CASSYLSGGAGEQLF. DNA of the CDR3: TGTGCCAGCAGTTATCTGAGCGGGGGGGCGGGTGAGCAGTTATTC.

This chain joins TRBV15 and TRBJ2-6; D possibly corresponds to TRBD1 (5 bases). Trimming removed 1 base at V and 0 bases at J, with 7 bases between. The CDR3 is 16 residues long. Germline CDR1 reads LNHNV; CDR2 reads YYDKDF (reference sequence). The CDR3, as DNA: TGTGCCACCAGCAGAGGCAGGGTCTCTGGGGCCAACGTCCTGACTTTC. Amino acid sequence: CATSRGRVSGANVLTF.

The rearrangement uses TRBV15 and TRBJ2-1; 9 bases are shared with TRBD1. This CDR3 contains 15 residues. Germline V CDR1 and CDR2: LNHNV, YYDKDF (reference sequence). Unmatched junction bases numbered 12, after V lost 5 bases and J lost 10 bases. This CDR3 is CATSGVGTGKKEQFF. CDR3 bases: TGTGCCACCAGCGGAGTCGGGACAGGGAAAAAGGAGCAGTTCTTC. Full variable domain (rest looked up from reference TRBV15 and TRBJ2-1): DAMVIQNPRYQVTQFGKPVTLSCSQTLNHNVMYWYQQKSSQAPKLLFHYYDKDFNNEADTPDNFQSRRPNTSFCFLDIRSPGLGDTAMYLCATSGVGTGKKEQFFGPGTRLTVL.

This clonotype was detected a few times. V and J are TRBV7-9 and TRBJ2-7; 11 bases align to TRBD1. In germline, CDR1 is SEHNR, CDR2 FQNEAQ (reference sequence). The CDR3 length is 16 residues. The V segment lost 5 bases and the J segment 4 bases; nucleotides outside the gene matches: 10. This CDR3 reads CASSKWTGGRFYEQYF. In DNA, the CDR3 is TGTGCCAGCAGCAAATGGACAGGGGGCAGATTTTACGAGCAGTACTTC.

This chain's CDR3 is CSARQLHNEQFF. The CDR3 nucleotides read TGCAGTGCGCGACAGTTACACAATGAGCAGTTCTTC. The genes are TRBV20-1 and TRBJ2-1; D possibly corresponds to TRBD1 (5 bases). Trimming left V 6 bases short and J 5 bases short, with 11 bases between. CDR1 and CDR2 (germline): DFQATT, SNEGSKA (reference sequence). The CDR3 is made up of 12 amino acids.

The J gene is TRBJ2-2, the V gene TRBV11-3; 10 nucleotides agree with TRBD2. From germline, CDR1 is SGHNT and CDR2 YENEEA. Germline trimming cut 2 bases from V and 5 bases from J; bases unmatched to any gene: 2. The CDR3 sequence is 15 residues long. The DNA of the CDR3 is TGTGCCAGCAGCTTAAGCGGGGGGGTGACCGGGGAGCTGTTTTTT. Translating it yields CASSLSGGVTGELFF.

The genes are TRBV30 and TRBJ1-5; D ambiguous. Trimming left V 5 bases short and J 5 bases short, with 13 bases between. The germline V gene encodes CDR1 GTSNPN and CDR2 SVGIG (reference sequence). CDR3 size: 13 residues. Here the CDR3 DNA reads TGTGCCTGGGGAGTCGGGGAGCATCAGCCCCAGCATTTT. Protein: CAWGVGEHQPQHF.

The V call is TRBV12-5, the J call TRBJ2-7; TRBD1 aligns across 11 bases. CDR1 is LGHNT, CDR2 FRNRAP, per germline. The CDR3 has 14 residues. V lost 7 bases to trimming and J lost 7 bases; unmatched junction nucleotides: 9. The CDR3 region is CASAAGQGANEQYF. DNA for the CDR3: TGTGCTAGTGCTGCCGGACAGGGGGCTAATGAGCAGTACTTC. The whole variable domain, remainder taken from reference TRBV12-5 and TRBJ2-7, is DARVTQTPRHKVTEMGQEVTMRCQPILGHNTVFWYRQTMMQGLELLAYFRNRAPLDDSGMPKDRFSAEMPDATLATLKIQPSEPRDSAVYFCASAAGQGANEQYFGPGTRLTVT.